Presented here are 27 T cell receptor beta chains from one specimen sequenced in a study of blood T cells in healthy people across ages (dated by TCRdb to 2014 to 2015). The library was prepared using 5' RACE. Sequencing used an Illumina HiSeq 2500. The second PCR ran for roughly 6 to 11 cycles and used a J-beta primer mix along with a sample-barcoded 5' primer. In TCRdb, the public reads were trimmed at Q25 with fastp and aligned with MiXCR, with productive beta chains retained. Rows with one shared CDR3 protein collapse into an entry with the most common genes and DNA. In this sample the table shows roughly 1,500,000 distinct CDR3 sequences, around 36% of which occur a single time. The top ten hold around 10% of the sample. The sequencing sample was made of blood. The receptor set was obtained from a woman in her thirties in good health.

V is TRBV3-1 and J is TRBJ2-5; D may be TRBD1 or TRBD2 (5 bases each). Germline V CDR1 and CDR2: LGHDT, YNNKEL (reference sequence). The CDR3 consists of 16 residues. V was pared by 1 base and J by 1 base, with 13 bases between. The CDR3: CASSQVPYGGQETQYF. The CDR3 bases are TGTGCCAGCAGCCAAGTCCCATATGGGGGCCAAGAGACCCAGTACTTC.

The J gene is TRBJ1-2, the V gene TRBV20-1; D might be TRBD1 (5 bases). This CDR3 has 15 amino acids. Germline values: CDR1 DFQATT, CDR2 SNEGSKA (reference sequence). V lost 0 bases and J 1 base, leaving 12 bases between the germline ends. CDR3 residues: CSAREGEVVNYGYTF. As DNA, the CDR3 is TGCAGTGCTAGAGAGGGGGAGGTAGTTAACTATGGCTACACCTTC.

The chain uses TRBV21-1 and TRBJ1-5. TRBV21-1 is a documented pseudogene. This CDR3 has 17 residues. The chain's CDR3 is CASSKALGGYSNRPQHF. CDR3 coding DNA: TGTGCCAGCAGCAAAGCCTTAGGCGGTTATAGCAATCGGCCCCAGCATTTT.

This clonotype was counted only a few times. The rearrangement uses TRBV9 and TRBJ1-2; D gene ambiguous. V was clipped by 0 bases and J by 4 bases, with 10 bases between them. The CDR3 is 14 residues long. Germline CDR1 SGDLS, CDR2 YYNGEE. CDR3 region: CASSVGYTSYGYTF. The CDR3 nucleotides read TGTGCCAGCAGCGTAGGCTACACTTCCTATGGCTACACCTTC.

The rearrangement links TRBV3-1 to TRBJ1-1; D uncertain. V was shortened by 1 base and J by 0 bases, with 12 bases between the two germline ends. Per the germline V gene, CDR1 is LGHDT and CDR2 is YNNKEL (reference sequence). CDR3 length: 16 amino acids. CDR3 amino acids: CASSQARILMNTEAFF. CDR3 DNA: TGTGCCAGCAGCCAAGCGAGGATACTCATGAACACTGAAGCTTTCTTT.

The rearrangement uses TRBV29-1 and TRBJ2-7; D assignment may be TRBD1 or TRBD2 (5 bases each). Germline loops: CDR1 SQVTM, CDR2 ANQGSEA. The CDR3 is 14 residues long. V dropped 4 bases and J dropped 0 bases, with 13 bases sitting between them. The CDR3 is CSVGLGTASYEQYF. Written as DNA, the CDR3 is TGCAGCGTTGGTCTAGGGACGGCCTCCTACGAGCAGTACTTC.

The V gene is TRBV6-6, the J gene TRBJ2-4, with D possibly being TRBD2 (5 bases). The J call is doubtful: the DNA matches TRBJ2-7 better. Germline CDR1 is MNHNY and CDR2 is SVGAGI (reference sequence). This CDR3 has 14 residues. CDR3 in DNA: TGTGCCAGCAGTTACACTAGAATAACCTACGAGCAGTACTTC. Its translation is CASSYTRITYEQYF.

The genes are TRBV12-3 or TRBV12-4 and TRBJ2-6, with 9 positions matching TRBD1. This CDR3 comprises 17 residues. V lost 6 bases to trimming and J lost 0 bases; unmatched junction nucleotides: 6. CDR3 coding DNA: TGTGCCAGCAGACCGGGACAGGGCCGCTCTGGGGCCAACGTCCTGACTTTC. This gives the protein CASRPGQGRSGANVLTF.

In this sample, this clonotype turned up a few times. The V gene is TRBV7-9, the J gene TRBJ2-5; possibly TRBD1 for D (6 bases). This CDR3 comprises 14 residues. Germline assignment: CDR1 SEHNR and CDR2 FQNEAQ (reference sequence). With 5 bases removed from V and 1 base from J, the gap between germline ends came to 11 bases. Here the CDR3 DNA reads TGTGCCAGCAGCCCGGACAGCTTCCAAGAGACCCAGTACTTC. Protein: CASSPDSFQETQYF.

This clonotype showed up just a few times. J is TRBJ2-7 and V is TRBV6-1; no reliable D call. The CDR3 sequence is 12 residues long. Per germline, CDR1 MNHNS and CDR2 SASEGT. V was shortened by 8 bases and J by 4 bases, with 12 bases between the two germline ends. This chain's CDR3 is CASGVGWYEQYF. CDR3 nucleotides: TGTGCCAGCGGCGTGGGTTGGTACGAGCAGTACTTC.

The rearrangement joins TRBV14 to TRBJ1-2; D perhaps matches TRBD1 (5 bases). The germline gives CDR1 SGHDN, CDR2 FVKESK. This CDR3 spans 16 amino acids. Trimming removed 4 bases from V and 6 bases from J, with 21 bases in between. Written as DNA, the CDR3 is TGTGCCAGCAGCCCCAGTATGGGACGGCTTATCGATGGCTACACCTTC. Residues: CASSPSMGRLIDGYTF.

This sequence joins TRBV6-5 and TRBJ2-1; no reliable D call. The V gene's germline CDR1 is MNHEY and CDR2 SVGAGI. The V gene lost 0 bases and the J gene lost 6 bases, with 9 bases spanning the gap. The CDR3 extends over 14 amino acids. CDR3 sequence reads: CASSYSAEGNEQFF. The CDR3, as DNA: TGTGCCAGCAGTTACTCGGCTGAAGGCAATGAGCAGTTCTTC.

The gene calls are TRBV30 and TRBJ2-1; TRBD2 matches at 11 bases. V was clipped by 1 base and J by 8 bases; unmatched bases: 7. The CDR3 is 15 amino acids. Germline loops: CDR1 GTSNPN, CDR2 SVGIG (reference sequence). CDR3 loop: CAWSGLAGGVDEQFF. The CDR3 DNA reads TGTGCCTGGAGTGGATTAGCGGGAGGGGTCGATGAGCAGTTCTTC.

Only one count was recorded for this clonotype. This chain connects TRBV2 to TRBJ2-2; D gene ambiguous. CDR1 and CDR2 (germline): SNHLY, FYNNEI. V gave up 10 bases and J gave up 5 bases, with 11 bases separating them. The CDR3 sequence is 12 residues long. The CDR3 loop reads CATRWGTGELFF. As DNA, the CDR3 is TGTGCCACCCGGTGGGGTACCGGGGAGCTGTTTTTT.

The rearrangement joins TRBV6-5 to TRBJ2-3; a weak D match, TRBD2 (5 bases). Germline V gene data show CDR1 as MNHEY and CDR2 as SVGAGI. There are 14 residues in the CDR3. Trimming took off 6 bases at V and 5 bases at J, with 15 bases between the two ends. Here the CDR3 DNA reads TGTGCCAGCAGGGGGTGGGTCGAGGGAGATACGCAGTATTTT. Its translation is CASRGWVEGDTQYF.

The genes are TRBV6-1 and TRBJ2-4, with D hard to call. The CDR3 is made up of 12 amino acids. V was cut by 3 bases and J by 5 bases, with 5 bases left in between. Looked up from germline, CDR1 is MNHNS and CDR2 is SASEGT. The CDR3 sequence: CASSEGQNIQYF. CDR3 nucleotides: TGTGCCAGCAGTGAGGGCCAAAACATTCAGTACTTC.

This rearrangement joins TRBV29-1 to TRBJ2-5; D is unresolved. The CDR3 sequence is 14 residues long. The germline V gene encodes CDR1 SQVTM and CDR2 ANQGSEA. The V end was cut by 4 bases, the J end by 5 bases, with 17 bases between. CDR3 coding DNA: TGCAGCGTTGCTCGAAGCCTGGGCGGCGAGACCCAGTACTTC. Its translation: CSVARSLGGETQYF.

The rearrangement uses TRBV2 and TRBJ2-3; 10 bases fit TRBD2. The CDR3 loop spans 15 amino acids. V lost 7 bases to trimming and J lost 1 base; unmatched junction nucleotides: 5. Germline CDR1 reads SNHLY; CDR2 reads FYNNEI. This chain's CDR3 is CASMVSGGGTDTQYF. The CDR3 nucleotides read TGTGCCAGCATGGTCAGCGGGGGGGGCACAGATACGCAGTATTTT. Looking up the rest from reference TRBV2 and TRBJ2-3 gives the full variable domain: EPEVTQTPSHQVTQMGQEVILRCVPISNHLYFYWYRQILGQKVEFLVSFYNNEISEKSEIFDDQFSVERPDGSNFTLKIRSTKLEDSAMYFCASMVSGGGTDTQYFGPGTRLTVL.

The chain is built from TRBV28 and TRBJ1-2; 12 bases align to TRBD1. The CDR3 extends over 16 amino acids. Germline trimming cut 5 bases from V and 4 bases from J; bases unmatched to any gene: 8. Per germline, CDR1 MDHEN and CDR2 SYDVKM. CDR3 residues: CASSPSGTGGSYGYTF. As DNA, the CDR3 is TGTGCCAGCAGTCCCTCCGGGACAGGGGGCAGCTATGGCTACACCTTC.

In this sample, this clonotype turned up a few times. This chain connects TRBV9 to TRBJ2-1, with TRBD1 identical over 12 bases. J lost 8 bases, V lost 3 bases, and 6 bases had no gene match. Germline V CDR1 and CDR2: SGDLS, YYNGEE. The length of the CDR3 is 15 residues. The CDR3: CASSGPGQGAYEQFF. The CDR3 DNA sequence: TGTGCCAGCAGCGGACCGGGACAGGGGGCGTATGAGCAGTTCTTC. Supplemented by reference TRBV9 and TRBJ2-1, the full variable domain reads DSGVTQTPKHLITATGQRVTLRCSPRSGDLSVYWYQQSLDQGLQFLIQYYNGEERAKGNILERFSAQQFPDLHSELNLSSLELGDSALYFCASSGPGQGAYEQFFGPGTRLTVL.

This clonotype has just one count. The V and J genes are TRBV18 and TRBJ1-2, with D uncertain. The CDR3 is made up of 13 amino acids. The V end was cut by 3 bases, the J end by 9 bases, with 14 bases between. Germline assignment: CDR1 KGHSH and CDR2 LQKENI. DNA of the CDR3: TGTGCCAGCTCACCCGAGAGTGGGGTCCGCTACACCTTC. Translated: CASSPESGVRYTF.

V usage is TRBV5-6 and J usage is TRBJ2-1, with 8 positions matching TRBD2. This CDR3 has 14 residues. From germline, CDR1 is SGHDT and CDR2 YYEEEE. V gave up 0 bases and J gave up 9 bases; unmatched junction bases: 5. The CDR3 spells CASSLVIAGFEQFF. The CDR3 region has the DNA TGTGCCAGCAGCTTGGTAATAGCGGGATTTGAGCAGTTCTTC.

The CDR3 bases are TGTGCCAGCAGCCAAGGTTATACGGGTGGCTTAAACTATGGCTACACCTTC. Translation gives CASSQGYTGGLNYGYTF. The chain uses TRBV14 and TRBJ1-2; no definite D call. V shed 1 base and J shed 2 bases, with 17 bases lying between them. In germline, CDR1 is SGHDN, CDR2 FVKESK. The CDR3 totals 17 residues.

V gene TRBV3-1 combines with J gene TRBJ2-3; 14 bases are shared with TRBD2. Germline values: CDR1 LGHDT, CDR2 YNNKEL (reference sequence). The ends lost 6 bases at V and 0 bases at J; junction bases unmatched: 5. The CDR3 contains 17 residues. The CDR3 DNA follows: TGTGCCAGCAGGCGGACTAGCGGGGGGAGGAGCACAGATACGCAGTATTTT. Encoded protein: CASRRTSGGRSTDTQYF.

The table lists this clonotype with a few counts. V is TRBV12-3 or TRBV12-4 and J is TRBJ2-1; 7 positions agree with TRBD1. Trimming took 7 bases from V and 5 from J; bases not matched to a gene: 8. The CDR3 has 14 amino acids. The CDR3 is CASTLTGIDNEQFF. The CDR3 DNA reads as TGTGCCAGCACCCTGACAGGGATTGACAATGAGCAGTTCTTC.

Worth noting for this clonotype: An end of the junction differs from the germline gene, which may be a read error. The CDR3 sequence is CATSLGRSNYGHTF. The CDR3 bases are TGTGCCACCAGTTTAGGACGGTCTAACTATGGCCACACCTTC. The chain recombines TRBV15 with TRBJ1-2, with no clear D. CDR3 size: 14 residues. Germline V gene sequence: CDR1 LNHNV, CDR2 YYDKDF (reference sequence).

This clonotype was seen a few times. This chain joins TRBV24-1 and TRBJ2-1; the match to TRBD1 covers 9 bases. Losses at the gene ends were 3 bases for V and 10 bases for J; bases not matched to a gene: 9. There are 15 residues in the CDR3. CDR1 is KGHDR, CDR2 SFDVKD, per germline. CDR3 DNA sequence: TGTGCCACCAGTGATACAGGGGGCTCCCCGGGGGAGCAGTTCTTC. Translation gives CATSDTGGSPGEQFF.